At least ten counts were recorded for the clone carrying this TCR beta chain. The authors prepared the TCRbeta library with unique molecular identifiers. TCRdb analysed the PCR reads with MiXCR anew, one entry per CDR3 protein. The sample consists of around 380,000 distinct CDR3 sequences, 11% of them appearing once. The sample is drawn from a study of T-cell reconstitution after alpha-beta-depleted transplantation in children. The germline gives CDR1 KGHSH, CDR2 LQKENI. V lost 0 bases to trimming and J lost 3 bases, with 8 bases between them. The CDR3 contains 14 residues. The V and J genes are TRBV18 and TRBJ1-2, with D perhaps TRBD1 (5 bases). This clonotype was sampled from a human donor who donated a stem cell graft to a child with acute myeloid leukemia. The sequencing here drew on PBMCs from the stem cell graft donor, taken from the stem cell graft. The CDR3 DNA reads TGTGCCAGCTCACCACCGGGGGTTTACTATGGCTACACCTTC. Amino acids: CASSPPGVYYGYTF.